The clone carrying this T cell receptor (beta chain) has ten or more counts. The antigen remains undetermined. Germline trimming cut 5 bases from V and 8 bases from J; bases unmatched to any gene: 12. The germline gives CDR1 SQVTM, CDR2 ANQGSEA. The CDR3 is 15 residues long. TCRdb ran MiXCR on the RACE reads and lists one entry per CDR3 protein. The sample shows 80,000 to 95,000 distinct CDR3 sequences, 11% of them seen only once. These data come from a study of human T cells and chemical hapten exposure. Whole-study context: In the approximately 25-week study, patients were dosed weekly with diphenylcyclopropenone on the scalp throughout.

Findings and caveats of the study: Positive correlation was observed between PT1 expanded TCR counts and patch test score.

The time point here: patch test 2, 6 weeks after DPC sensitization. Treatment indicated: therapeutic diphenylcyclopropenone sensitization with weekly scalp DPC. The sequenced sample was whole blood, obtained in connection with sensitization to the hapten diphenylcyclopropenone (DPC). This sequence was found in a man between 18 and 29 years old with alopecia areata. Some clones in this sample may be carry-over from other donors' samples. This sequence joins TRBV29-1 and TRBJ2-1, with 10 bases fitting TRBD1. CDR3 bases: TGCAGCGTTCAAACGACAGGGGGCTCTTTCGATGAGCAGTTCTTC. Its translation is CSVQTTGGSFDEQFF.